This TCR beta chain was found in a study of blood T cell repertoires in COVID-19. Study details: Acute-phase and convalescent COVID-19 samples originated in the United States, Italy and Spain. PBMCs, B-cell-depleted T cells, or T cells were the source of the cDNA or gDNA that made up the material.

In the source study's methods: Researchers report that nucleated cell counts were estimated from reference gene primer amplification. Here immunoSEQ multiplex PCR was the method, and the copy in TCRdb shows in-frame clones only, minus some. Clone size and V and J calls were adopted from that table, with D and trimming inferred from the DNA. The sample has roughly 100,000 clones, about 85% seen once. Per the germline V gene, CDR1 is SGHDT and CDR2 is YYEEEE. This CDR3 has 15 residues. V was cut by 4 bases and J by 8 bases, with 18 bases left in between. Sequenced: peripheral blood. The receptor was derived from a man in his fifties with active COVID-19. V and J are TRBV5-6 and TRBJ1-4, with D maybe TRBD1 (5 bases). The CDR3 nucleotides read TGTGCCAGCAGCCTCCGGGACTCGGGTAACGAAAAACTGTTTTTT. It yields the protein CASSLRDSGNEKLFF.